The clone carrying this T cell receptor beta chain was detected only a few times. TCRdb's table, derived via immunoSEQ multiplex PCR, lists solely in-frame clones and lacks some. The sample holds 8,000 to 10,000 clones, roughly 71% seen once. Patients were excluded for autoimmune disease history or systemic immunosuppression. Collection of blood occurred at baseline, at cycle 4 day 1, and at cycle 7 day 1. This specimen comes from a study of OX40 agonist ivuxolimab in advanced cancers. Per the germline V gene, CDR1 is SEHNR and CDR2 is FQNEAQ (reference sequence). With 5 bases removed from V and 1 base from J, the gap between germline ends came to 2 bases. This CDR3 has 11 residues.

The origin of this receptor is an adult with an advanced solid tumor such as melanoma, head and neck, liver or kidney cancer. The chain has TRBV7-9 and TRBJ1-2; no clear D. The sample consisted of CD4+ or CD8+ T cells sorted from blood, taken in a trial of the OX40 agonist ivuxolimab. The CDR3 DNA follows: TGTGCCAGCAGCCATAACTATGGCTACACCTTC. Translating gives CASSHNYGYTF.